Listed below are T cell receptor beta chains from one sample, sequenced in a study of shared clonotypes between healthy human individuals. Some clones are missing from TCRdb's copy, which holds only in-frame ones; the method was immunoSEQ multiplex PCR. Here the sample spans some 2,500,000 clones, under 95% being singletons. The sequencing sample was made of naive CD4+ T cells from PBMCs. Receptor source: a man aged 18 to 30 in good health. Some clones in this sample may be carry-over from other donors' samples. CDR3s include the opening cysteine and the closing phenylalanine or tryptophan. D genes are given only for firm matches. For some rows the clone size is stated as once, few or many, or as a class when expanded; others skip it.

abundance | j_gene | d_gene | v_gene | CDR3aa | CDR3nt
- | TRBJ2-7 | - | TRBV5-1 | CASSLGGLASHEQYF | TGCGCCAGCAGCTTGGGGGGGCTAGCATCCCACGAGCAGTACTTC
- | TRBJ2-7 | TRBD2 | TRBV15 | CATSRDIAGGSYEQYF | TGTGCCACCAGCAGAGACATAGCGGGAGGCTCCTACGAGCAGTACTTC
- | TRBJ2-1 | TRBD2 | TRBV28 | CAISRDYQFF | TGTGCCATCAGTCGGGACTACCAGTTCTTC
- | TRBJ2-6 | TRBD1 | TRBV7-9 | CASSLDRGLSSGANVLTF | TGTGCCAGCAGCTTAGACAGGGGGTTAAGCTCTGGGGCCAACGTCCTGACTTTC
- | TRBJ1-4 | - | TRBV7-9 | CASSLGGGMEKLFF | TGTGCCAGCAGCTTAGGAGGAGGGATGGAAAAACTGTTTTTT
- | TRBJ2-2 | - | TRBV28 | CASRHRVTGELFF | TGTGCCAGCAGACACAGGGTCACCGGGGAGCTGTTTTTT
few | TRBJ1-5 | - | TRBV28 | CASSWVEGNQPQHF | TGTGCCAGCAGTTGGGTAGAGGGGAATCAGCCCCAGCATTTT
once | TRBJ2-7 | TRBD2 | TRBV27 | CASSLRTSGIGLPYEQYF | TGTGCCAGCAGTTTAAGGACTAGCGGGATAGGACTTCCCTACGAGCAGTACTTC
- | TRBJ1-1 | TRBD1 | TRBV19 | CASSTTGGNTEAFF | TGTGCCAGTAGTACCACAGGGGGGAACACTGAAGCTTTCTTT
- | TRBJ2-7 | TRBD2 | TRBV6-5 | CASRLGLAGVYEQYF | TGTGCCAGCAGATTGGGACTAGCGGGAGTCTACGAGCAGTACTTC
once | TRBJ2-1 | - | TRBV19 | CASRPGLYNEQFF | TGTGCCAGTAGACCAGGGCTATACAATGAGCAGTTCTTC
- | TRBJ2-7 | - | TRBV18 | CASSPTVGSASYEQYF | TGTGCCAGCTCACCTACAGTCGGTAGCGCCTCCTACGAGCAGTACTTC
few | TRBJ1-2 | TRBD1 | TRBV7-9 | CASKGTGQGYTF | TGTGCCAGCAAGGGGACAGGGCAAGGCTACACCTTC
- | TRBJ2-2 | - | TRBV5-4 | CASSLGLANTGELFF | TGTGCCAGCAGCTTGGGGCTTGCGAACACCGGGGAGCTGTTTTTT
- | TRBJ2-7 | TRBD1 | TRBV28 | CASSSGGDYEQYF | TGTGCCAGCAGTTCAGGGGGCGATTACGAGCAGTACTTC
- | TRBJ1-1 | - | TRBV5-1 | CASSLGGPHTEAFF | TGCGCCAGCAGCTTGGGGGGGCCTCACACTGAAGCTTTCTTT
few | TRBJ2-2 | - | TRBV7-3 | CASSLTGTGELFF | TGTGCCAGCAGCTTAACGGGTACGGGGGAGCTGTTTTTT
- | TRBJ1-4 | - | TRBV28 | CASSLTIREKLFF | TGTGCCAGCAGTTTAACGATTAGGGAAAAACTGTTTTTT
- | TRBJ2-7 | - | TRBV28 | CASSGTLKNYEQYF | TGTGCCAGCAGCGGAACCCTAAAGAATTACGAGCAGTACTTC
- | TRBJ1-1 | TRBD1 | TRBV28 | CASSSRPGQGASEAFF | TGTGCCAGCAGTTCACGACCGGGACAGGGGGCTTCTGAAGCTTTCTTT
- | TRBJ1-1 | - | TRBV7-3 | CASSFGAGVGTEAFF | TGTGCCAGCAGCTTCGGAGCGGGAGTAGGGACTGAAGCTTTCTTT
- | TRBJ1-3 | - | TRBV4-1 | CASSQDVFPAGNTIYF | TGCGCCAGCAGCCAAGATGTGTTCCCAGCCGGAAACACCATATATTTT
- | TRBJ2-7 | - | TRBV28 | CASNVFSYEQYF | TGTGCCAGCAACGTTTTCTCCTACGAGCAGTACTTC
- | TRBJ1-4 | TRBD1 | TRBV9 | CASSVSRGQGEKLFF | TGTGCCAGCAGCGTAAGCAGGGGGCAAGGTGAAAAACTGTTTTTT
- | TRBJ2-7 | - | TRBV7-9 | CASSLRGSYEQYF | TGTGCCAGCAGCTTAAGGGGGTCCTACGAGCAGTACTTC
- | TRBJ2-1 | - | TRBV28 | CASSQTYNEQFF | TGTGCCAGCAGTCAAACCTACAATGAGCAGTTCTTC
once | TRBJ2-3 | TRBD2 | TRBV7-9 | CASSSLAVSTDTQYF | TGTGCCAGCAGCTCCCTAGCGGTTAGCACAGATACGCAGTATTTT
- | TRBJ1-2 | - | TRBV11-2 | CASSLGLANYGYTF | TGTGCCAGCAGCTTGGGCTTAGCTAACTATGGCTACACCTTC
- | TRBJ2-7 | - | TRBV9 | CASSVSAGSHRAAYEQYF | TGTGCCAGCAGCGTTTCGGCGGGGAGTCACAGGGCGGCCTACGAGCAGTACTTC
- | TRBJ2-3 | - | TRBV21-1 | CASSKASGASSRTDTQYF | TGTGCCAGCAGCAAAGCCTCAGGGGCTAGCAGCCGCACAGATACGCAGTATTTT
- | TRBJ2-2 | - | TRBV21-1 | CASSKRGELFF | TGTGCCAGCAGCAAACGGGGGGAGCTGTTTTTT
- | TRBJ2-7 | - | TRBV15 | CATSRDITDFFYEQYF | TGTGCCACCAGCAGGGACATCACTGATTTTTTCTACGAGCAGTACTTC
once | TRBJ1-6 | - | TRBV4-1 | CASSQEGRRGYNSPLHF | TGCGCCAGCAGCCAAGAGGGAAGAAGGGGCTATAATTCACCCCTCCACTTT
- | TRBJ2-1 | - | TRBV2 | CASSGPAGQGSYNEQFF | TGTGCCAGCAGTGGCCCCGCCGGCCAGGGATCCTACAATGAGCAGTTCTTC
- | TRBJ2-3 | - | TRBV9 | CASSVEGSTDTQYF | TGTGCCAGCAGCGTAGAGGGGAGCACAGATACGCAGTATTTT
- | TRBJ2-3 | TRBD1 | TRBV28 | CASVSGTAPGDTQYF | TGTGCCAGCGTCTCCGGGACAGCCCCCGGGGATACGCAGTATTTT
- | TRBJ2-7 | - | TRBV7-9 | CASSFQGYNYEQYF | TGTGCCAGCAGCTTCCAGGGATATAACTACGAGCAGTACTTC
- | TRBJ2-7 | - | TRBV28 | CASSLLGGETPYEQYF | TGTGCCAGCAGTTTATTGGGTGGGGAGACCCCCTACGAGCAGTACTTC
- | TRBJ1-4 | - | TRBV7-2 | CASSLEGGDEKLFF | TGTGCCAGCAGCTTAGAGGGGGGTGATGAAAAACTGTTTTTT
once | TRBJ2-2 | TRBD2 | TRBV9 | CASSRPSGRADGELFF | TGTGCCAGCAGCCGCCCCAGCGGGAGGGCGGACGGGGAGCTGTTTTTT
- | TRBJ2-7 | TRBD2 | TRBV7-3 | CASSPSGVAGEYEQYF | TGTGCCAGCAGCCCGTCCGGGGTAGCGGGAGAATACGAGCAGTACTTC
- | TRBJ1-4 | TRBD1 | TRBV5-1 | CASSPDRGHEKLFF | TGCGCCAGCAGCCCGGACAGGGGGCATGAAAAACTGTTTTTT
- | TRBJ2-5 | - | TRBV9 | CASSVEGGKTQYF | TGTGCCAGCAGCGTCGAAGGGGGAAAGACCCAGTACTTC
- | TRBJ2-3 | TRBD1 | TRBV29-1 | CSVPTGAPDTQYF | TGCAGCGTTCCGACAGGGGCTCCGGATACGCAGTATTTT
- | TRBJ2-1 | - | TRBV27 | CASREWARVEQFF | TGTGCCAGTCGAGAGTGGGCGAGAGTTGAGCAGTTCTTC
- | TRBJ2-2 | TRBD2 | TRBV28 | CASTESGRWTGELFF | TGTGCCAGCACGGAGAGCGGGAGGTGGACCGGGGAGCTGTTTTTT
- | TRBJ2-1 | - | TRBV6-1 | CASTLGGYNEQFF | TGTGCCAGCACCTTGGGGGGATACAATGAGCAGTTCTTC
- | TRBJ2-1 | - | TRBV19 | CASIGTGPGDEQFF | TGTGCCAGTATTGGGACGGGCCCGGGGGATGAGCAGTTCTTC
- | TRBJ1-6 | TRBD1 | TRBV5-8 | CASSIKTAGQGLDSPLHF | TGTGCCAGCAGCATAAAAACAGCCGGACAGGGGTTAGATTCACCCCTCCACTTT
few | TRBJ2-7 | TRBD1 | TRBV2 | CASSDQGATYEQYF | TGTGCCAGCAGTGACCAGGGGGCGACCTACGAGCAGTACTTC
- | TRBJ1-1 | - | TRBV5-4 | CASSPRGGNTEAFF | TGTGCCAGCAGCCCCCGCGGGGGCAACACTGAAGCTTTCTTT
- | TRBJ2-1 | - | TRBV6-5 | CASSQGPSYNEQFF | TGTGCCAGCAGTCAAGGGCCCTCGTACAATGAGCAGTTCTTC
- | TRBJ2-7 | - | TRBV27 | CASSLGYEQYF | TGTGCCAGCAGTCTGGGCTACGAGCAGTACTTC
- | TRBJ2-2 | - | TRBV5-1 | CASSLVGEGTGELFF | TGCGCCAGCAGCTTGGTGGGAGAAGGGACCGGGGAGCTGTTTTTT
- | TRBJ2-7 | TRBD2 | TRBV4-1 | CASSQLKTSDSYEQYF | TGCGCCAGCAGCCAACTTAAAACTAGCGACTCCTACGAGCAGTACTTC
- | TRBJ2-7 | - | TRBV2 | CASSEARRNPSYEQYF | TGTGCCAGCAGTGAAGCCCGGAGAAACCCATCCTACGAGCAGTACTTC
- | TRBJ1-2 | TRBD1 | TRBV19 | CASRRTGANYGYTF | TGTGCCAGTAGAAGGACAGGAGCTAACTATGGCTACACCTTC
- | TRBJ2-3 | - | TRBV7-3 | CASSPSRGGTDTQYF | TGTGCCAGCAGCCCGAGCAGGGGGGGCACAGATACGCAGTATTTT
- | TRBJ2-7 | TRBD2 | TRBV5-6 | CASSPPGLATRQYF | TGTGCCAGCAGCCCGCCGGGACTAGCTACGAGGCAGTACTTC
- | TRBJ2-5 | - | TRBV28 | CASRPRGGDVRETQYF | TGTGCCAGCAGGCCCAGGGGCGGGGACGTCCGGGAGACCCAGTACTTC